This T cell receptor beta chain appears in the sequencing data of a study of radiotherapy plus CTLA-4 blockade in lung cancer. Study context: Around 18% of patients responded objectively, and roughly 30% achieved disease control.

Germline lookup yields CDR1 SNHLY and CDR2 FYNNEI. This CDR3 has 17 amino acids. V trimming: 7 bases; J trimming: 2 bases; junction bases outside the gene matches: 15. Study-wide findings and caveats: TCR clones of tumor origin grew in blood after radiotherapy plus ipilimumab. Among reported predictors of response, early blood T cell clone dynamics with interferon-beta performed best.

This clone has a handful of counts. What it binds is not known. Here immunoSEQ multiplex PCR was the method, and the copy in TCRdb shows in-frame clones only, minus some. The sample lists about 100,000 clones, roughly four fifths seen once, with over 0.75% in the top ten. Chemo-refractory metastatic non-small-cell lung cancer patients were treated with focal radiation plus CTLA-4 blockade with ipilimumab. The chain uses TRBV2 and TRBJ2-7; 9 bases agree with TRBD2. The source of this sequence is a human donor with non-small cell lung cancer who had stable disease on radiotherapy plus ipilimumab. The sample here was peripheral blood, taken from a patient treated with radiotherapy plus ipilimumab. The CDR3 sequence is CASKGAGGTLSPYEQYF. As DNA, the CDR3 is TGTGCCAGCAAGGGAGCGGGGGGAACCCTAAGCCCCTACGAGCAGTACTTC.